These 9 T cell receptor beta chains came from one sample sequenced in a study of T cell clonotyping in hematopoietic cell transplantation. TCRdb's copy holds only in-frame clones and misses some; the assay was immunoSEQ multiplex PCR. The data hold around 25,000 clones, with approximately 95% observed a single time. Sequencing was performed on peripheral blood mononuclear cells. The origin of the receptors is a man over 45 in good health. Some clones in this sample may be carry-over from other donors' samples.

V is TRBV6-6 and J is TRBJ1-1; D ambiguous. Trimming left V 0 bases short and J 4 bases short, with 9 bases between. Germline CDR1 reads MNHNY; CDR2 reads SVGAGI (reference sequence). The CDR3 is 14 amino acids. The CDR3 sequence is CASSYSGRLTEAFF. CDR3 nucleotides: TGTGCCAGCAGTTACTCTGGCAGACTCACTGAAGCTTTCTTT.

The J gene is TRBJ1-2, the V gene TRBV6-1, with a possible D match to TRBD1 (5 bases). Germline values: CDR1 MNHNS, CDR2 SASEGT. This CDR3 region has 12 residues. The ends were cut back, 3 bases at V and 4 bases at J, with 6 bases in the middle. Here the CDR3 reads CASSDQGYGYTF. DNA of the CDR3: TGTGCCAGCAGTGACCAGGGCTATGGCTACACCTTC.

The CDR3 region has the DNA TGTGCCAGCAGCAGGGACGATTCCCCCGGGGAGCTGTTTTTT. The encoded protein is CASSRDDSPGELFF. The chain is built from TRBV21-1 and TRBJ2-2. TRBV21-1 is assigned pseudogene status. This CDR3 comprises 14 residues.

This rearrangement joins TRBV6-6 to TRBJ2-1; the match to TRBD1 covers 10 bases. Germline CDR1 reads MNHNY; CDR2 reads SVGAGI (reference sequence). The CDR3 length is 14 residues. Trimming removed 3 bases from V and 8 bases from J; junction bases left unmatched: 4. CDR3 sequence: CASSYGQGVYEQFF. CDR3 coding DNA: TGTGCCAGCAGTTATGGACAGGGGGTATATGAGCAGTTCTTC.

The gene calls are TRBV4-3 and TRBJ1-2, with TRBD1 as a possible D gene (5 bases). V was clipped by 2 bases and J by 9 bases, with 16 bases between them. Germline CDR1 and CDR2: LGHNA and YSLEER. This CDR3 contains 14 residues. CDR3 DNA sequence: TGCGCCAGCAGCCAAAGAGTAGGGGCTATGAGCTACACCTTC. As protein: CASSQRVGAMSYTF.

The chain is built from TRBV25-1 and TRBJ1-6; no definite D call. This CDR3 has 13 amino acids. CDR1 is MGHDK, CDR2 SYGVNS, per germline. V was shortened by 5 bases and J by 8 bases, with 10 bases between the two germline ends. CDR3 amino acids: CASSSQPDSPLHF. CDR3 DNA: TGTGCCAGCAGTTCCCAGCCGGATTCACCCCTCCACTTT.

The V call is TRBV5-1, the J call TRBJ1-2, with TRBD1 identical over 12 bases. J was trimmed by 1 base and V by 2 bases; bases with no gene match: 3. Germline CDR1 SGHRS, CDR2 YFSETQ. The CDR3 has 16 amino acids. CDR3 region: CASSFGTGGLNYGYTF. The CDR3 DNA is TGCGCCAGCAGCTTTGGGACAGGGGGCCTTAACTATGGCTACACCTTC.

CDR3 amino acids: CASSWEGGNEAFF. DNA of the CDR3: TGTGCCAGCAGCTGGGAAGGGGGGAATGAAGCTTTCTTT. The J gene is TRBJ1-1, the V gene TRBV7-9; tentatively, D is TRBD1 (6 bases). The germline CDR1 and CDR2 sequences are SEHNR and FQNEAQ (reference sequence). Trimming pared 4 bases from V and 7 bases from J, leaving 13 bases between. This CDR3 has 13 residues.

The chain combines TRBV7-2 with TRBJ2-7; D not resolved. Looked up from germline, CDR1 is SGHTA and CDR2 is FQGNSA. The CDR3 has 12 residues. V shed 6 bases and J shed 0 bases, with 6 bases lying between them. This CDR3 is CASRASSYEQYF. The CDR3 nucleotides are TGTGCCAGCAGGGCCAGCTCCTACGAGCAGTACTTC.